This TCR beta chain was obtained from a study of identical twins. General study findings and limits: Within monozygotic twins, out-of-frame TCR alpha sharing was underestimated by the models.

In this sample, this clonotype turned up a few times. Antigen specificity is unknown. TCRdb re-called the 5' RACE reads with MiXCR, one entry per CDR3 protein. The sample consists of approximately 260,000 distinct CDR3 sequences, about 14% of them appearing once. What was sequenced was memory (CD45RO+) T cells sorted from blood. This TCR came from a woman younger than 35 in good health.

The CDR3 region has the DNA TGTGCCAGCAGCTCGGGACAGGGATTATGGGATGGCTACACCTTC. Translation: CASSSGQGLWDGYTF. The V call is TRBV11-3, the J call TRBJ1-2, with 9 bases lining up with TRBD1. Germline V gives CDR1 SGHNT, CDR2 YENEEA. The V and J ends lost 4 bases and 6 bases, in that order; junction bases with no gene match: 9. This CDR3 spans 15 amino acids.